The next 22 T cell receptor beta chains were all read from a single sample in a study of T cells in Graves' hyperthyroidism and ophthalmopathy. TCR beta CDR3 region amplification was performed from RNA transcripts. The primer set for the first-round RT-PCR of the TCR CDR3 was HTBI. TCRdb fed the multiplex PCR reads into MiXCR, producing one record per CDR3 protein. The repertoire includes under 550,000 distinct CDR3 sequences, about 13% of them detected once, and 5% to 6.5% sits in the top ten. The sample was blood. The source is a woman aged 18-29 years with Graves' hyperthyroidism.

This clonotype showed up just a few times. This chain links TRBV13 with TRBJ1-1; D is perhaps TRBD1 (6 bases). The V gene's germline CDR1 is PRHDT and CDR2 FYEKMQ (reference sequence). Trimming took off 5 bases at V and 0 bases at J, with 16 bases between the two ends. CDR3 size: 16 residues. CDR3: CASSPVGRGLNTEAFF. The CDR3 bases are TGTGCCAGCAGCCCGGTAGGCAGGGGACTGAACACTGAAGCTTTCTTT.

This chain links TRBV6-1 with TRBJ2-2, with TRBD2 matching over 13 bases. Looked up from germline, CDR1 is MNHNS and CDR2 is SASEGT. V was pared by 3 bases and J by 6 bases, with 4 bases of the junction left unmatched. The CDR3 has 16 amino acids. CDR3 in amino acids: CASSERLAGGPGELFF. As DNA, the CDR3 is TGTGCCAGCAGTGAGAGACTAGCGGGAGGCCCCGGGGAGCTGTTTTTT.

This clonotype came up a few times. The V and J genes are TRBV30 and TRBJ1-4; D gene uncertain. Deletions cut 0 bases from V and 4 bases from J, with 9 bases between. The length of the CDR3 is 14 residues. The germline CDR1 and CDR2 sequences are GTSNPN and SVGIG (reference sequence). CDR3 coding DNA: TGTGCCTGGAGTGTCAGTAGGATTAATGAAAAACTGTTTTTT. Translated: CAWSVSRINEKLFF.

This clonotype appeared many times. V gene TRBV10-3 combines with J gene TRBJ2-1; D is unresolved. Trimming took 11 bases from V and 8 from J, leaving 19 bases between them. Germline CDR1 and CDR2: ENHRY and SYGVKD. CDR3 length: 13 amino acids. For the CDR3, the DNA is TGTGCCTCCAAGGGTGGTTTCTTCTATGAGCAGTTCTTC. It encodes CASKGGFFYEQFF.

This clonotype was picked up many times. The V call is TRBV12-3 or TRBV12-4, the J call TRBJ1-5; D perhaps matches TRBD1 (5 bases). Trimming pared 1 base from V and 3 bases from J, leaving 10 bases between. This CDR3 comprises 15 residues. CDR3 residues: CASSLGRGDNQPQHF. The CDR3, as DNA: TGTGCCAGCAGTTTAGGACGGGGGGACAATCAGCCCCAGCATTTT.

This clonotype has more than one count but fewer than ten. The chain couples TRBV9 to TRBJ1-5, with D maybe TRBD1 (5 bases). Per the germline V gene, CDR1 is SGDLS and CDR2 is YYNGEE. V lost 4 bases, J lost 5 bases, and 19 bases lay in between. The CDR3 is 16 residues long. The CDR3 bases are TGTGCCAGCAGCCCCCACGGGGCTGTGGGGGATCAGCCCCAGCATTTT. Its translation is CASSPHGAVGDQPQHF.

V gene TRBV7-9 combines with J gene TRBJ2-5; D is undetermined. V lost 1 base and J lost 10, with 10 bases in between. There are 12 residues in the CDR3. Germline V gene data show CDR1 as SEHNR and CDR2 as FQNEAQ (reference sequence). CDR3 DNA sequence: TGTGCCAGCAGCTTAGGATCGGGCTACCAGTACTTC. Translating it yields CASSLGSGYQYF.

On this clonotype: This may be a read error: a much more frequent sequence differs by one nucleotide. The conserved closing phenylalanine or tryptophan is absent in this CDR3, likely reflecting a read error. This chain uses TRBV18 with TRBJ2-2; 7 bases are a match to TRBD2. The CDR3 has 14 amino acids. The trim removed 8 bases at V and 5 bases at J, leaving 8 bases unmatched. CDR1 and CDR2 from the germline V gene are KGHSH and LQKENI. The DNA of the CDR3 is TGTGCCAGCGAGGGGACTACCGGAACCGGGGAGCTGTTTTCT. Translating it yields CASEGTTGTGELFS.

This sequence joins TRBV3-1 and TRBJ2-5, with TRBD2 matching over 7 bases. J gave up 1 base and V 4 bases, and 3 bases lay outside the gene matches. The CDR3 consists of 14 residues. The germline CDR1 and CDR2 sequences are LGHDT and YNNKEL (reference sequence). The CDR3 region is CASSLRTSQETQYF. CDR3 DNA: TGTGCCAGCAGCCTTCGGACTAGCCAAGAGACCCAGTACTTC.

There are a few counts of this clonotype. This rearrangement joins TRBV6-5 to TRBJ1-2; D is uncertain. Germline CDR1 and CDR2: MNHEY and SVGAGI. V lost 2 bases, J lost 0 bases, and 10 bases lay in between. The CDR3 has 15 residues. CDR3 loop: CASSYRRLANYGYTF. The CDR3 region has the DNA TGTGCCAGCAGTTACCGCCGGTTAGCTAACTATGGCTACACCTTC.

This clonotype was found once. The J gene is TRBJ2-7, the V gene TRBV19, with TRBD2 as a possible D gene (6 bases). Germline V gives CDR1 LNHDA, CDR2 SQIVND (reference sequence). Trimming stripped 1 base from V and 2 bases from J, with 9 bases between. The CDR3 loop spans 14 amino acids. The CDR3: CASSIAGVTYEQYF. In DNA, the CDR3 is TGTGCCAGTAGTATAGCGGGAGTCACCTACGAGCAGTACTTC.

This clonotype was picked up many times. V gene TRBV9 combines with J gene TRBJ2-2, with a possible D match to TRBD1 (5 bases). Trimming took 4 bases from V and 0 from J, leaving 19 bases between them. The CDR3 spans 18 residues. Looked up from germline, CDR1 is SGDLS and CDR2 is YYNGEE. The CDR3 loop is CASSHPRTAGTNTGELFF. CDR3 nucleotides: TGTGCCAGCAGCCACCCCCGCACGGCAGGGACGAACACCGGGGAGCTGTTTTTT. Combining the CDR3 with reference TRBV9 and TRBJ2-2 gives the whole variable domain DSGVTQTPKHLITATGQRVTLRCSPRSGDLSVYWYQQSLDQGLQFLIQYYNGEERAKGNILERFSAQQFPDLHSELNLSSLELGDSALYFCASSHPRTAGTNTGELFFGEGSRLTVL.

This clonotype was found many times. The rearrangement links TRBV12-3 or TRBV12-4 to TRBJ2-7; 12 bases match TRBD2. The CDR3 is 15 amino acids. Unmatched junction bases numbered 5, after V lost 2 bases and J lost 6 bases. CDR3: CASSLKTSGSSEQYF. CDR3 nucleotides: TGTGCCAGCAGTTTAAAGACTAGCGGGAGTTCCGAGCAGTACTTC.

This clonotype was counted at least ten times. A read error may be the cause here, since a much bigger clone is one base away. The genes are TRBV30 and TRBJ1-1, with D perhaps TRBD1 (5 bases). The CDR3 is 13 residues long. The V end lost 3 bases, the J end lost 1 base, and 9 bases lay between the germline ends. Per germline, CDR1 GTSNPN and CDR2 SVGIG (reference sequence). The DNA of the CDR3 is TGTGCCTGGAGAAGGACAAAGAACACTGAAGCTTTCTTT. This translates into CAWRRTKNTEAFF. Together with reference TRBV30 and TRBJ1-1, the CDR3 gives the full variable domain: SQTIHQWPATLVQPVGSPLSLECTVEGTSNPNLYWYRQAAGRGLQLLFYSVGIGQISSEVPQNLSASRPQDRQFILSSKKLLLSDSGFYLCAWRRTKNTEAFFGQGTRLTVV.

This clonotype was detected ten times or more. The chain combines TRBV2 with TRBJ2-7, with D unresolved. V lost 0 bases and J lost 6, with 9 bases in between. The CDR3 extends over 13 amino acids. Germline V gene data show CDR1 as SNHLY and CDR2 as FYNNEI. The CDR3 reads CASSEAPISEQYF. CDR3 DNA sequence: TGTGCCAGCAGTGAAGCGCCGATTTCCGAGCAGTACTTC.

This clonotype occurred many times. This rearrangement joins TRBV7-3 to TRBJ2-3; TRBD2 matches 12 bases. This CDR3 region has 16 residues. With 5 bases clipped from V and 3 bases from J, the junction kept 6 bases outside the gene matches. Looked up from germline, CDR1 is SGHTA and CDR2 is FQGTGA. CDR3: CASSPWTSGKTDTQYF. The CDR3 region has the DNA TGTGCCAGCAGCCCGTGGACTAGCGGGAAAACAGATACGCAGTATTTT. The variable domain in full, with the rest retrieved from reference TRBV7-3 and TRBJ2-3, is GAGVSQTPSNKVTEKGKYVELRCDPISGHTALYWYRQSLGQGPEFLIYFQGTGAADDSGLPNDRFFAVRPEGSVSTLKIQRTERGDSAVYLCASSPWTSGKTDTQYFGPGTRLTVL.

The sample holds many counts of this clonotype. This chain's CDR3 is CASSRGRASYNEQFF. The CDR3 DNA reads TGTGCCAGTAGTCGCGGGAGGGCCTCCTACAATGAGCAGTTCTTC. The chain links TRBV19 to TRBJ2-1; 9 nucleotides line up with TRBD2. The germline gives CDR1 LNHDA, CDR2 SQIVND (reference sequence). The ends lost 5 bases at V and 0 bases at J; junction bases unmatched: 2. CDR3 length: 15 amino acids.

At least ten counts were recorded for this clonotype. The rearrangement joins TRBV20-1 to TRBJ1-6, with D tentatively TRBD1 (6 bases). This CDR3 comprises 13 residues. Trimming shortened V by 4 bases and J by 7 bases, and 11 bases separated the two germline ends. The germline V gene has CDR1 DFQATT and CDR2 SNEGSKA (reference sequence). For the CDR3, the DNA is TGCAGTGCTATTACAGGGACCAATTCACCCCTCCACTTT. It yields the protein CSAITGTNSPLHF.

In its sample, this clonotype was seen many times. The CDR3 region is CSAILYGASKQETQYF. The CDR3 nucleotides read TGCAGTGCTATATTGTATGGTGCCAGCAAGCAAGAGACCCAGTACTTC. The chain is built from TRBV20-1 and TRBJ2-5; D not resolved. V was cut by 4 bases and J by 2 bases, with 20 bases left in between. CDR1 DFQATT and CDR2 SNEGSKA come from the germline V gene (reference sequence). CDR3 length: 16 residues.

In this sample, this clonotype turned up a few times. The V and J genes are TRBV9 and TRBJ1-2; 8 bases map to TRBD1. Per the germline V gene, CDR1 is SGDLS and CDR2 is YYNGEE. V gave up 0 bases and J gave up 7 bases; unmatched junction bases: 17. The length of the CDR3 is 18 residues. The CDR3 DNA follows: TGTGCCAGCAGCGTAGCTACCCCGACGGGACAGGCTGTGAGTGGCTACACCTTC. This encodes CASSVATPTGQAVSGYTF.

This clonotype has just one count. The V gene is TRBV20-1, the J gene TRBJ1-5; unclear D gene. The CDR3 sequence is 14 residues long. Germline CDR1 DFQATT, CDR2 SNEGSKA (reference sequence). Trimming left V 2 bases short and J 1 base short, with 9 bases between. In nucleotides, the CDR3 is TGCAGTGCTAGAAACGGGTTAAGCAATCAGCCCCAGCATTTT. Encoded protein: CSARNGLSNQPQHF.

The table lists this clonotype with many counts. This chain connects TRBV3-1 to TRBJ1-1, with D perhaps matching TRBD1 (5 bases). V lost 0 bases to trimming and J lost 4 bases, with 15 bases between them. The germline V gene has CDR1 LGHDT and CDR2 YNNKEL (reference sequence). The CDR3 length is 16 residues. The CDR3 reads CASSQDRGRVSTEAFF. The CDR3 DNA reads as TGTGCCAGCAGCCAAGATCGGGGCAGGGTAAGCACTGAAGCTTTCTTT.